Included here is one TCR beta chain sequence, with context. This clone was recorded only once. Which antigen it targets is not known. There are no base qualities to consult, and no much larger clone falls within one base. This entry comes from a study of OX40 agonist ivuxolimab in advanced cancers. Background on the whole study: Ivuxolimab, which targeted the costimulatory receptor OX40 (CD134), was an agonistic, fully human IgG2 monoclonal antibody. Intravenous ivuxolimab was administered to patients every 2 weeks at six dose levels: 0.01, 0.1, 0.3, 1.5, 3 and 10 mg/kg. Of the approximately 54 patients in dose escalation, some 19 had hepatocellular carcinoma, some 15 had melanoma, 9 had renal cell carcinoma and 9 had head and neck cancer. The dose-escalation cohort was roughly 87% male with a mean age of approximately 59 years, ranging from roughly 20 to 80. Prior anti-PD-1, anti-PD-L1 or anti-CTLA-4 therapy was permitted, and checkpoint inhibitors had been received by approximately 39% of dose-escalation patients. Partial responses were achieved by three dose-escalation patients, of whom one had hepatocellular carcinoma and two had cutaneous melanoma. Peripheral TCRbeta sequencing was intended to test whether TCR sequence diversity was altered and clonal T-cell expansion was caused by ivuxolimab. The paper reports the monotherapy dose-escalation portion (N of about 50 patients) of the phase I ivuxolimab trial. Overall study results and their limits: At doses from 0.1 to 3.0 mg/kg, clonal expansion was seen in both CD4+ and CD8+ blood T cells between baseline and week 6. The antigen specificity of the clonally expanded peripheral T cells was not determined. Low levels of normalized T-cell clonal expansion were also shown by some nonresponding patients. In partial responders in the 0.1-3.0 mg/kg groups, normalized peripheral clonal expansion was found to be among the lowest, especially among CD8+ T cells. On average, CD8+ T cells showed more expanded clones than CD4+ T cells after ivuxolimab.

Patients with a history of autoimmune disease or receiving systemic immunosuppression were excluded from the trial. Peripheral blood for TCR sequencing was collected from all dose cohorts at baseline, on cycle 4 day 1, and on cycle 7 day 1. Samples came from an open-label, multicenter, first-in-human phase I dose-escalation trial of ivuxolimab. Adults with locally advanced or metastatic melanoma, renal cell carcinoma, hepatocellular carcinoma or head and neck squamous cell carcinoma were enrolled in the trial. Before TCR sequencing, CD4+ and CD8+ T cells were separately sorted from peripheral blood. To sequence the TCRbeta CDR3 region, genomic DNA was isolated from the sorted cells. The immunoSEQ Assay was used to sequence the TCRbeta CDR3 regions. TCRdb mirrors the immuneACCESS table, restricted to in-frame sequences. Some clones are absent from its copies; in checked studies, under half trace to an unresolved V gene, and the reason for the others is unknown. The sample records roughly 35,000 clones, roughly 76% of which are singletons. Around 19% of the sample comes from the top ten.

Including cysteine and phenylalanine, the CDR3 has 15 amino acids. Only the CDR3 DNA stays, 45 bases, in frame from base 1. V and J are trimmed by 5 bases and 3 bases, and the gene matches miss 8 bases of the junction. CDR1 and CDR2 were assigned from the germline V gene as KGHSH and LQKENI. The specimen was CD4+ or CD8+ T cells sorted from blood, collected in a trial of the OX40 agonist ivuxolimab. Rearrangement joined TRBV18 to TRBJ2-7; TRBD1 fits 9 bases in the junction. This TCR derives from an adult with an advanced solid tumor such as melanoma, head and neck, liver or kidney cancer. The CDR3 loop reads CASSNSGQGIYEQYF. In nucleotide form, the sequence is TGTGCCAGCTCAAACTCGGGACAGGGAATCTACGAGCAGTACTTC.